A single sample gave rise to the 7 T cell receptor beta chains below, sequenced in a study of T cells in Graves' hyperthyroidism and ophthalmopathy. Authors of the study amplified TCR beta CDR3 regions from RNA transcripts. First-round RT-PCR of the TCR CDR3 relied on the HTBI primer set. TCRdb ran MiXCR on the multiplex PCR reads and lists one entry per CDR3 protein. The sample gives approximately 510,000 distinct CDR3 sequences, over 35% of which show up once; about two fifths is in the top ten. The sample comprised peripheral blood or thyroid tissue (not recorded which). The receptors here all came from an adult woman with Graves' disease, either hyperthyroidism or ophthalmopathy (not recorded which).

The chain couples TRBV24-1 to TRBJ1-6, with D uncertain. The CDR3 length is 11 residues. Germline CDR1 reads KGHDR; CDR2 reads SFDVKD. Trimming cost V 7 bases and J 17 bases, with 14 bases left between them. The CDR3 nucleotides read TGTGCCACCAGCTTCGGTCAATATATCCACTTT. Amino acid sequence: CATSFGQYIHF.

The rearrangement uses TRBV3-1 and TRBJ2-7, with D perhaps matching TRBD2 (5 bases). In germline, CDR1 is LGHDT, CDR2 YNNKEL (reference sequence). The CDR3 sequence is 16 residues long. Trimming cost V 0 bases and J 4 bases, with 16 bases left between them. CDR3 bases: TGTGCCAGCAGCCAAGATCGGGCGGCCTCGGGATACGAGCAGTACTTC. Amino acids: CASSQDRAASGYEQYF.

This sequence joins TRBV10-2 and TRBJ2-5; D not resolved. Germline CDR1 WSHSY, CDR2 SAAADI. The CDR3 totals 14 residues. Trimming shortened V by 6 bases and J by 4 bases, and 15 bases separated the two germline ends. In nucleotides, the CDR3 is TGCGCCAGCAGCACGGCTTCGGGTGGAGAGACCCAGTACTTC. Its protein product is CASSTASGGETQYF.

This clonotype has more than one count but fewer than ten. The chain employs TRBV9 and TRBJ2-7, with D perhaps given as TRBD1 or TRBD2 (5 bases each). CDR1 is SGDLS, CDR2 YYNGEE, per germline. V lost 4 bases to trimming and J lost 4 bases, with 24 bases between them. The CDR3 is 17 amino acids. CDR3 nucleotide sequence: TGTGCCAGCAGCCCTGGGATACCCGGGACCGTGAGATACGAGCAGTACTTC. Its translation: CASSPGIPGTVRYEQYF.

Concerning this clonotype itself: This could be a read error, since a much larger clone is one nucleotide away. This chain uses TRBV6-6 with TRBJ2-5, with a possible D match to TRBD1 (6 bases). Trimming took 6 bases from V and 1 from J, leaving 9 bases between them. Germline CDR1 and CDR2: MNHNY and SVGAGI (reference sequence). The CDR3 runs to 13 residues. CDR3 bases: TGTGCCAGCAGGAAACAGGGCCAAGAGACCCAGTACTTC. Amino acids: CASRKQGQETQYF.

This clonotype was seen more than once but under ten times. The V and J genes are TRBV10-3 and TRBJ1-2; D not resolved. This CDR3 is built from 13 residues. Per the germline V gene, CDR1 is ENHRY and CDR2 is SYGVKD. Between the trimmed V and J ends, which lost 9 bases and 5 bases, there was a span of 16 bases. CDR3 nucleotide sequence: TGTGCCATTAGAACAAGTCCTAGTTATGGCTACACCTTC. Translation gives CAIRTSPSYGYTF.

V gene TRBV10-3 combines with J gene TRBJ2-5; 7 bases map to TRBD1. This CDR3 has 13 residues. V lost 3 bases and J lost 10; bases outside the gene matches: 8. Germline V gene data show CDR1 as ENHRY and CDR2 as SYGVKD. The CDR3 loop reads CAISENSGGSQYF. The CDR3 region has the DNA TGTGCCATCAGTGAAAACTCAGGGGGTAGCCAGTACTTC.